This T cell receptor beta chain was profiled in a study of graft-versus-host responses after intestinal transplantation (dated by TCRdb to the early 2020s). With respect to the entire study: The transplants that recipients got were multivisceral, liver-intestinal, or isolated intestinal. Donor T cell macrochimerism was defined as a peak of at least 4% donor T cells among recipient peripheral blood mononuclear cells. Instead of going to the commercial service, samples from a few later patients were sequenced in-house on an Illumina MiSeq and processed with MiXCR. Every recipient was given anti-thymocyte globulin induction, followed by approximately three years of maintenance tacrolimus and steroids. Bulk TCR-beta CDR3 sequencing was used to track graft-versus-host and host-versus-graft alloreactive T cell clones in the graft, circulation and bone marrow after intestinal transplantation. A cohort of about two dozen intestinal transplant recipients, including one retransplant, was enrolled, and a few patients lacking pretransplant specimens were excluded. Alloreactive clones were identified by sequencing pre-transplant mixed lymphocyte reaction products and comparing them with unstimulated pre-transplant donor and recipient T cells. What the authors observed across the whole study: Conclusions were limited by the relatively low number and heterogeneity of intestinal transplant patients. Peak levels of circulating GvH clones were associated with declines in HvG clones early after transplant. Patients with donor T cell macrochimerism had high GvH to HvG T cell clonal ratios in their allografts. GvH clones turned up in recipient bone marrow, with some appearing earlier in ileal mucosa or blood, a pattern consistent with an intestinal mucosal origin.

As for this clone: The antigen this receptor binds is unknown. No clone much larger than this one lies a single base away; base qualities are absent.

Including cysteine and phenylalanine, the CDR3 has 16 amino acids. Only the CDR3 DNA stays, 48 bases, in frame from base 1. V was cut back by 3 bases and J by 7 bases, leaving a gap of 19 bases between them. The germline V gene (reference sequence) specifies LNHDA as CDR1 and SQIVND as CDR2. Blood samples were collected up to 4 times in the first month after transplant and then at least monthly when available. Libraries were constructed by the immunoSEQ multiplex PCR assay. For most patients, high-throughput TCR-beta CDR3 sequencing of genomic DNA was performed by Adaptive Biotechnologies. Turning to the authors' computational methods: TCR sequencing data for around 19 patients were retrieved from Adaptive's ImmunoSEQ software; three other patients were processed with MiXCR and VDJtools. CDR3 nucleotide sequences shared between donor and recipient were removed because their origin could not be assigned. Alloreactive clones required at least 2-fold expansion over unstimulated cells and minimum CFSE-low frequency of 0.002% (template counts) or 0.001% (read counts). A clone was considered mappable if detected in the sequenced pre-transplant spleen, lymph node, or MLR CFSE-low populations of the donor or recipient. The cumulative frequency of alloreactive clones was calculated as a percentage of all sequences, weighted by copy number. Entries here come from immuneACCESS through TCRdb and include only in-frame sequences with V and J called. Some clones fail to appear in such tables; in the studies checked, an unresolved V gene covers under half of the shortfall, and the cause of the remainder is unknown. Clone size and the V and J calls come from that table; the DNA yielded D and trimming. The sample has about 38,000 clones on record, 75% to 90% of them singletons. The top ten clones comprise roughly 3.4% of the sample.

The receptor was derived from a human patient who received an intestinal transplant, so some T cells may come from the graft donor. The rearrangement combines TRBV19 with TRBJ2-1, with the D assignment possibly TRBD1 or TRBD2, given 5 matching bases for each. The starting material was PBMCs, obtained about 38 months after transplant. The CDR3 in this case is CASSIRGPGIVNEQFF. The DNA reads as follows: TGTGCCAGTAGTATTAGGGGACCAGGGATAGTGAATGAGCAGTTCTTC. Beyond the CDR3, the reference TRBV19 and TRBJ2-1 genes provide the residues; the full variable domain reads: DGGITQSPKYLFRKEGQNVTLSCEQNLNHDAMYWYRQDPGQGLRLIYYSQIVNDFQKGDIAEGYSVSREKKESFPLTVTSAQKNPTAFYLCASSIRGPGIVNEQFFGPGTRLTVL.